Below, 7 T cell receptor beta chains from the same sample are listed, as sequenced in a study of T cells expressing NK-cell markers. TCRdb re-called the 5' RACE reads and shows each CDR3 protein once, DNA omitted. This sample lists under 500,000 distinct CDR3 sequences; its ten largest clones have 7.3%. The sample comprised blood T cells: a sorted CD56 or NKG2C T cell subset, CD4+ or CD8+ T cells, or bulk PBMC T cells (not recorded which). The receptors come from a woman aged 18-70 years in good health.

This sequence joins TRBV29-1 and TRBJ1-6; TCRdb proposes TRBD1, but this gene call is untestable without DNA. Germline-derived CDR1 and CDR2 are SQVTM and ANQGSEA. The CDR3 covers 14 residues. The CDR3 sequence is CSVGNRGDNSPLHF.

The gene calls are TRBV3-1 and TRBJ2-7; checking the TCRdb D call of TRBD2 is not possible without DNA. The CDR3 length is 15 residues. Germline V gene sequence: CDR1 LGHDT, CDR2 YNNKEL (reference sequence). The CDR3 is CASSTRTSYSYEQYF.

This sequence joins TRBV29-1 and TRBJ1-2; no DNA is available, so the TRBD1 call from TCRdb remains unchecked. Germline V gives CDR1 SQVTM, CDR2 ANQGSEA. CDR3 length: 12 residues. Here the CDR3 reads CSVGTGNGGYTF.

V and J are TRBV30 and TRBJ2-7; with no DNA, the TCRdb D assignment of TRBD1 cannot be verified. The germline V gene encodes CDR1 GTSNPN and CDR2 SVGIG (reference sequence). This CDR3 is built from 11 residues. The CDR3 protein is CAWTTGGEQYF.

The V call is TRBV28, the J call TRBJ2-3; TCRdb designates TRBD2, a call that cannot be tested without DNA. Looked up from germline, CDR1 is MDHEN and CDR2 is SYDVKM. The CDR3 has 17 residues. CDR3 sequence reads: CASSPYGQLESTDTQYF.

The chain employs TRBV6-1 and TRBJ2-3; TCRdb lists TRBD2, though no DNA is available to test this call. Germline CDR1 is MNHNS and CDR2 is SASEGT. This CDR3 contains 15 residues. The CDR3 region is CASGRLAWLADTQYF.

The V gene is TRBV20-1, the J gene TRBJ2-1; the D call from TCRdb, TRBD2, cannot be confirmed without DNA. CDR3 length: 19 residues. Germline CDR1 DFQATT, CDR2 SNEGSKA (reference sequence). The chain's CDR3 is CSARGSSGGPLSSYNEQFF.